Sequencing of this TCR beta chain was carried out in a study of cytomegalovirus exposure and HLA in healthy donors. Study-wide background: When 300 to 400 donors were genotyped, roughly 78% of them were found to fall in the Caucasian-associated ancestry cluster.

With 3 bases clipped from V and 1 base from J, the junction kept 12 bases outside the gene matches. This CDR3 contains 17 residues. Germline V gene sequence: CDR1 GTSNPN, CDR2 SVGIG (reference sequence). The donors were healthy bone marrow donors. The PCR made use of 60 Vbeta and 13 Jbeta primers. Generated by immunoSEQ multiplex PCR, the TCRdb table keeps only in-frame clones and is missing some. The sample shows about 180,000 clones, less than 80% of them seen only once. Study-level points and caveats: According to an earlier analysis, most TCR beta V segments yielded productive rearrangements about 90% or about 30% of the time. One variant, a missense change in DCLRE1C, was linked in a later analysis to TCR beta V- and J-gene trimming.

Comments on this clone: Its antigen is as yet unknown.

The V and J genes are TRBV30 and TRBJ1-5, with 7 bases fitting TRBD1. This TCR was sampled from a man younger than 35 in good health and CMV-seronegative. The sequenced sample was PBMCs. The CDR3 loop is CAWRSLGGHGSNQPQHF. The CDR3 DNA is TGTGCCTGGAGAAGCTTAGGGGGCCATGGAAGCAATCAGCCCCAGCATTTT.